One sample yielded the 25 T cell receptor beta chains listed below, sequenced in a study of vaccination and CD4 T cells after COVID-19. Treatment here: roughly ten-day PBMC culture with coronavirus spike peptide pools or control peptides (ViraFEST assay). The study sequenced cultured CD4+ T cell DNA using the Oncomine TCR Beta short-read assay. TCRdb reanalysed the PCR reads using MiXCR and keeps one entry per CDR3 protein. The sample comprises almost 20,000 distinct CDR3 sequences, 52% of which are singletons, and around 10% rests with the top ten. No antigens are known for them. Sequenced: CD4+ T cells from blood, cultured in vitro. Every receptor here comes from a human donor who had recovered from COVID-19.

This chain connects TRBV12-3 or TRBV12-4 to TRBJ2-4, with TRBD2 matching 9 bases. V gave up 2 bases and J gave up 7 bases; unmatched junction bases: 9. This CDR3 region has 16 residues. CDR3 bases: TGTGCCAGCAGTTTACGCGGGGGGGGTTTAGAGAACATTCAGTACTTC. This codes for CASSLRGGGLENIQYF.

The CDR3 region is CASSSRDSGFETQYF. CDR3 DNA sequence: TGTGCCAGCAGCTCCCGGGACTCGGGGTTTGAGACCCAGTACTTC. The V gene is TRBV5-4, the J gene TRBJ2-5; a weak D match, TRBD2 (6 bases). CDR3 length equals 15 residues. The ends were cut back, 3 bases at V and 5 bases at J, with 17 bases in the middle. Germline loops: CDR1 SGHNT, CDR2 YYREEE (reference sequence).

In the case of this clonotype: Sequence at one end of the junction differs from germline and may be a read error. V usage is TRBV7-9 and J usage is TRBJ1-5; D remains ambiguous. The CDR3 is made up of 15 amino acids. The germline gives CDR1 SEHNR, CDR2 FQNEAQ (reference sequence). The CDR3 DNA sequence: TGTGCTAGCAGCTTAGGAATGGGAAATAATCAGCCCCAGCATTTT. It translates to CASSLGMGNNQPQHF.

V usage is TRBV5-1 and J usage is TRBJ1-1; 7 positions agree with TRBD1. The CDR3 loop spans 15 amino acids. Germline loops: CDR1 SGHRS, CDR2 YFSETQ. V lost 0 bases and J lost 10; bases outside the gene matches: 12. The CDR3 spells CASSLDRGWTTVAFF. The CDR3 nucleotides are TGCGCCAGCAGCTTGGACAGGGGTTGGACCACGGTAGCTTTCTTT.

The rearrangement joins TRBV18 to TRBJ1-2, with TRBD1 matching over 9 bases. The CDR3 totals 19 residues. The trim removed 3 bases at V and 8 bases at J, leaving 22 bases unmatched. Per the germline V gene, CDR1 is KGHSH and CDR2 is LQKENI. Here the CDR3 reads CASSPQTDTGQGIFRGYTF. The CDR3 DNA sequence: TGTGCCAGCTCACCTCAGACAGATACCGGACAGGGGATTTTCAGGGGCTACACCTTC.

The CDR3 nucleotides read TGTGCCAGCACCAGGGACAGGGGGACCCCCTACGAGCAGTACTTC. It translates to CASTRDRGTPYEQYF. The chain carries TRBV4-2 and TRBJ2-7; 11 bases align to TRBD1. The CDR3 spans 15 residues. Germline V gene sequence: CDR1 LGHNA, CDR2 YNFKEQ. The J segment lost 2 bases and the V segment lost 7 bases, leaving 7 bases of the junction unmatched.

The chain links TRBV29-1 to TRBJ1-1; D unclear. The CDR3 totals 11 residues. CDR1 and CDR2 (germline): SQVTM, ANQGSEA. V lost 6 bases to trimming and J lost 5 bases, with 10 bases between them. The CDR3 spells CSVGTWTEAFF. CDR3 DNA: TGCAGCGTCGGAACTTGGACTGAAGCTTTCTTT.

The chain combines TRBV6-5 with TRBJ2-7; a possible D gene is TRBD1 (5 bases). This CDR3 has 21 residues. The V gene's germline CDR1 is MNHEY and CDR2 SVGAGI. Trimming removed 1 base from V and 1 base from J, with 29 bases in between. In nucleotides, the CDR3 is TGTGCCAGCAGTTACTGCGTCAGGGTACCCAACGTAAAAGCCGGGTCCTACGAGCAGTACTTC. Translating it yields CASSYCVRVPNVKAGSYEQYF.

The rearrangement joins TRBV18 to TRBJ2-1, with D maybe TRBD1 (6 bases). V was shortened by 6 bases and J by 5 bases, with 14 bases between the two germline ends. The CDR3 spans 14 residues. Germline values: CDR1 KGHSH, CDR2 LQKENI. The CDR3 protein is CASSKSTGDNEQFF. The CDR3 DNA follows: TGTGCCAGCTCGAAATCGACAGGTGACAATGAGCAGTTCTTC.

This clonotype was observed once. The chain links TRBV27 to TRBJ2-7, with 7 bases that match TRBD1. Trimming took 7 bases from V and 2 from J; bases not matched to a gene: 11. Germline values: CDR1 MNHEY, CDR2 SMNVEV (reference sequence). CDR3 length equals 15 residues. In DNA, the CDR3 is TGTGCCAGCAAACCGACAGGGCTAGGGGCCTACGAGCAGTACTTC. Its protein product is CASKPTGLGAYEQYF.

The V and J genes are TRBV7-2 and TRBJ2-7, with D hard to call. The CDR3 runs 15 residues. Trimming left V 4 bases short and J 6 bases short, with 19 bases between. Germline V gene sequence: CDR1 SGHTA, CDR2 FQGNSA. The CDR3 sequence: CASSYTGSRLGEQYF. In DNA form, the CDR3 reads TGTGCCAGCAGCTATACCGGGTCGAGGCTGGGCGAGCAGTACTTC.

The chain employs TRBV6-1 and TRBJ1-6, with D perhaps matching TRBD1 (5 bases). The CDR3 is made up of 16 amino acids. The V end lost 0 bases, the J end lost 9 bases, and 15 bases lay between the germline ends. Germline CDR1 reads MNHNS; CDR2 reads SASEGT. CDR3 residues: CASSEAGGTMSSPLHF. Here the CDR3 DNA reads TGTGCCAGCAGTGAAGCCGGGGGGACTATGAGTTCACCCCTCCACTTT.

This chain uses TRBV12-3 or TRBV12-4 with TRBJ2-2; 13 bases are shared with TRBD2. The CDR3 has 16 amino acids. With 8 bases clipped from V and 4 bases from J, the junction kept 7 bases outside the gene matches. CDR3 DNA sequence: TGTGCCAGCGAAGGGACTAGCGGGATCGGCACCGGGGAGCTGTTTTTT. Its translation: CASEGTSGIGTGELFF.

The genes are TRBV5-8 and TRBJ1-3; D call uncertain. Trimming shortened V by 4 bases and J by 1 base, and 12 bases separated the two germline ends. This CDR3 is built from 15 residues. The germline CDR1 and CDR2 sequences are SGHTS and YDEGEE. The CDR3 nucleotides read TGTGCCAGCAGCGACGGGAGCAGGTCTGGAAACACCATATATTTT. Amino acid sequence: CASSDGSRSGNTIYF.

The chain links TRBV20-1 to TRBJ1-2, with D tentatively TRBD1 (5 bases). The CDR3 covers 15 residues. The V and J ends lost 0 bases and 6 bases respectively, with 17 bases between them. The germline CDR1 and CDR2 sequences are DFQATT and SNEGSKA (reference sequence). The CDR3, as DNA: TGCAGTGCTAGAGAGTGGGGCTTTCTTGAGGATGGCTACACCTTC. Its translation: CSAREWGFLEDGYTF.

DNA for the CDR3: TGTGCCAGCAGCTTTCGGTTCGGGAACACTGAAGCTTTCTTT. It is translated as CASSFRFGNTEAFF. V is TRBV11-2 and J is TRBJ1-1; no firm D call. V lost 3 bases and J 1 base, leaving 9 bases between the germline ends. The germline V gene encodes CDR1 SGHAT and CDR2 FQNNGV. This CDR3 has 14 residues.

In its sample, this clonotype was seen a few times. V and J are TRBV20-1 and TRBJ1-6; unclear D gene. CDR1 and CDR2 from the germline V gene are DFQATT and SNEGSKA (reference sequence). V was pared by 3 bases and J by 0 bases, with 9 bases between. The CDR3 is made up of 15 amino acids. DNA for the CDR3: TGCAGTGCTAGGGGCGGGTACTCCTATAATTCACCCCTCCACTTT. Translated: CSARGGYSYNSPLHF.

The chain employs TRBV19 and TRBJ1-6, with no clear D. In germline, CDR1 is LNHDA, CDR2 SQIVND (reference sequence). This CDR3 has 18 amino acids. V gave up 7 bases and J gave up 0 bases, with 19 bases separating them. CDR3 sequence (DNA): TGTGCCAGTAAAGGTGGGAAGGAGGGCAGCTCCTATAATTCACCCCTCCACTTT. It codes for CASKGGKEGSSYNSPLHF.

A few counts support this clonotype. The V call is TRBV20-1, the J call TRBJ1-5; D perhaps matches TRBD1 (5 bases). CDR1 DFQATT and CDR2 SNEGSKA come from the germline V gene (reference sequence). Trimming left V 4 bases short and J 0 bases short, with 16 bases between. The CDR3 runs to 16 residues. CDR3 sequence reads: CSATPLRENSNQPQHF. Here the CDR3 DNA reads TGCAGTGCTACCCCCCTCAGGGAGAATAGCAATCAGCCCCAGCATTTT.

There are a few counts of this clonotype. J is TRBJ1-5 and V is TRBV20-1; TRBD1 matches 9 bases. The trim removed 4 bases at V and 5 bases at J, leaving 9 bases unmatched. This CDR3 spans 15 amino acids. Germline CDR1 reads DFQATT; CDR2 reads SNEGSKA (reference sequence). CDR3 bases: TGCAGTGCTAAACAGGGGGCCTCTGGGCATCAGCCCCAGCATTTT. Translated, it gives CSAKQGASGHQPQHF.

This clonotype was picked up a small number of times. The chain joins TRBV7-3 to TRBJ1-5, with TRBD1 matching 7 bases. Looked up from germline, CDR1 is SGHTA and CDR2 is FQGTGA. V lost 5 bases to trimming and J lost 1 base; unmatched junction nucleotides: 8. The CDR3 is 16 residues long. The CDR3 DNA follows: TGTGCCAGCAGCCGCCCCGGGACAGCAAGCAATCAGCCCCAGCATTTT. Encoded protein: CASSRPGTASNQPQHF.

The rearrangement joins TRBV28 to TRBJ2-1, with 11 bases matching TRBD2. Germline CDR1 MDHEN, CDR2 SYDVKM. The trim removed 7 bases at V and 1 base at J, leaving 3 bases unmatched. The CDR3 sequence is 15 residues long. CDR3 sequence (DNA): TGTGCCAGCACCAGGACTAGCGGGTCCTACAATGAGCAGTTCTTC. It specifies CASTRTSGSYNEQFF.

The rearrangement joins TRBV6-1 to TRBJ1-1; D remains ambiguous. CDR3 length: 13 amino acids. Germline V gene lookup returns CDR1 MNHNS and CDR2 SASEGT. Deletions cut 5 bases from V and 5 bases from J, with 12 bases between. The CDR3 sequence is CASSQLRRTEAFF. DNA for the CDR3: TGTGCCAGCAGTCAGCTGCGGAGGACTGAAGCTTTCTTT.

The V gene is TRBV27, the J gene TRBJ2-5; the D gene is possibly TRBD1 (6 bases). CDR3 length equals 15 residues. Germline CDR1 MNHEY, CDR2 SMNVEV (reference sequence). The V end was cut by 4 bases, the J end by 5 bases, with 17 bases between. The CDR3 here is CASSSSVWGRETQYF. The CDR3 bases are TGTGCCAGCAGTTCATCCGTTTGGGGGCGTGAGACCCAGTACTTC.

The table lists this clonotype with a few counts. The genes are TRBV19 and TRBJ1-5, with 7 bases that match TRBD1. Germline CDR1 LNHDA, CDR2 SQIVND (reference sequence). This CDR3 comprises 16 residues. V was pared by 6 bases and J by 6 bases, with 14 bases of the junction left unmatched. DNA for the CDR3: TGTGCCAGTAGCACCTCGACAGGGTCGAGGCGTCAGCCCCAGCATTTT. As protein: CASSTSTGSRRQPQHF. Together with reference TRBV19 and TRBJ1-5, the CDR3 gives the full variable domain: DGGITQSPKYLFRKEGQNVTLSCEQNLNHDAMYWYRQDPGQGLRLIYYSQIVNDFQKGDIAEGYSVSREKKESFPLTVTSAQKNPTAFYLCASSTSTGSRRQPQHFGDGTRLSIL.